These T cell receptor beta chains were read from a single sample in a study of cytomegalovirus exposure and HLA in healthy donors. The repertoire was sequenced with immunoSEQ multiplex PCR; TCRdb's copy has only in-frame clones and lacks some. The repertoire has over 100,000 clones, approximately 80% of them found once; the top ten carry 2% to 3%. The sequenced material came from PBMCs. Receptors were obtained from a female donor in good health and CMV-seronegative. CDR3s include the opening cysteine and the closing phenylalanine or tryptophan. The D gene is left open where the match is weak. A row's size may be missing; if present it is once, few, many or a size class.

clone size: -
J gene: TRBJ1-2
V gene: TRBV11-2
D gene: TRBD1
CDR3 protein: CASSPGQVYGYTF
CDR3 DNA: TGTGCCAGCAGCCCCGGACAGGTCTATGGCTACACCTTC

clone size: -
J gene: TRBJ2-3
V gene: TRBV5-1
D gene: -
CDR3 protein: CASSFNSNTDTQYF
CDR3 DNA: TGCGCCAGCAGCTTTAACTCAAACACAGATACGCAGTATTTT

clone size: -
J gene: TRBJ2-3
V gene: TRBV2
D gene: TRBD1
CDR3 protein: CAITVAGGADTQYF
CDR3 DNA: TGTGCCATTACTGTAGCAGGGGGCGCAGATACGCAGTATTTT

clone size: -
J gene: TRBJ1-1
V gene: TRBV9
D gene: -
CDR3 protein: CASSVGILISPSF
CDR3 DNA: TGTGCCAGCAGCGTAGGTATACTAATTTCCCCCTCCTTT

clone size: -
J gene: TRBJ1-5
V gene: TRBV10-3
D gene: -
CDR3 protein: CAISRNGPGSNQPQHF
CDR3 DNA: TGTGCCATCAGTAGAAACGGGCCGGGGAGCAATCAGCCCCAGCATTTT

clone size: few
J gene: TRBJ1-6
V gene: TRBV7-2
D gene: TRBD1
CDR3 protein: CASSLHPGQYNSPLHF
CDR3 DNA: TGTGCCAGCAGCCTCCACCCGGGACAGTATAATTCACCCCTCCACTTT

clone size: once
J gene: TRBJ2-2
V gene: TRBV30
D gene: TRBD2
CDR3 protein: CRHLSGRTGELFF
CDR3 DNA: TGTCGACATTTAAGCGGGAGGACCGGGGAGCTGTTTTTT

clone size: -
J gene: TRBJ1-2
V gene: TRBV5-4
D gene: -
CDR3 protein: CASSPGGGEGGYTF
CDR3 DNA: TGTGCCAGCAGCCCGGGGGGGGGCGAGGGTGGCTACACCTTC

clone size: few
J gene: TRBJ1-6
V gene: TRBV5-4
D gene: TRBD1
CDR3 protein: CASSSPGQGDNSPLHF
CDR3 DNA: TGTGCCAGCAGCTCCCCGGGACAGGGGGATAATTCACCCCTCCACTTT

clone size: -
J gene: TRBJ2-1
V gene: TRBV5-4
D gene: TRBD2
CDR3 protein: CASSLVLADGAEQFF
CDR3 DNA: TGTGCCAGCAGCTTGGTCCTAGCGGATGGCGCTGAGCAGTTCTTC

clone size: -
J gene: TRBJ2-7
V gene: TRBV28
D gene: -
CDR3 protein: CASSQGLNEQYF
CDR3 DNA: TGTGCCAGCAGTCAGGGGTTAAACGAGCAGTACTTC

clone size: -
J gene: TRBJ2-1
V gene: TRBV5-1
D gene: TRBD2
CDR3 protein: CASSYYQTSGGLSSYNEQFF
CDR3 DNA: TGCGCCAGCAGCTACTACCAAACTAGCGGGGGGTTAAGCTCCTACAATGAGCAGTTCTTC

clone size: few
J gene: TRBJ1-4
V gene: TRBV6-1
D gene: -
CDR3 protein: CASSEERLNEKLFF
CDR3 DNA: TGTGCCAGCAGTGAAGAGAGACTAAATGAAAAACTGTTTTTT

clone size: -
J gene: TRBJ2-7
V gene: TRBV27
D gene: -
CDR3 protein: CASSLTSGYEQYF
CDR3 DNA: TGTGCCAGCAGTTTAACCTCCGGGTACGAGCAGTACTTC

clone size: -
J gene: TRBJ2-7
V gene: TRBV18
D gene: -
CDR3 protein: CASSAVREEQYF
CDR3 DNA: TGTGCCAGCTCGGCAGTTCGGGAAGAGCAGTACTTC

clone size: -
J gene: TRBJ2-5
V gene: TRBV19
D gene: -
CDR3 protein: CASQTRVSETQYF
CDR3 DNA: TGTGCCAGTCAGACTAGAGTTTCGGAAACCCAGTACTTC

clone size: -
J gene: TRBJ2-5
V gene: TRBV27
D gene: -
CDR3 protein: CASSSLGRGTQETQYF
CDR3 DNA: TGTGCCAGCAGTTCTTTGGGTCGGGGAACTCAAGAGACCCAGTACTTC

clone size: -
J gene: TRBJ1-2
V gene: TRBV15
D gene: TRBD1
CDR3 protein: CATSRVSGTGYKGYTF
CDR3 DNA: TGTGCCACCAGCAGAGTATCCGGGACAGGGTATAAGGGCTACACCTTC

clone size: -
J gene: TRBJ2-7
V gene: TRBV7-2
D gene: -
CDR3 protein: CASSLSGDRSPTYEQYF
CDR3 DNA: TGTGCCAGCAGCTTATCCGGCGACAGGTCGCCTACCTACGAGCAGTACTTC

clone size: -
J gene: TRBJ2-7
V gene: TRBV6-1
D gene: -
CDR3 protein: CASSDSVTYEQYF
CDR3 DNA: TGTGCCAGCAGTGATTCGGTGACCTACGAGCAGTACTTC

clone size: -
J gene: TRBJ2-3
V gene: TRBV11-2
D gene: TRBD2
CDR3 protein: CASSLGLLAGLDADTQYF
CDR3 DNA: TGTGCCAGCAGCTTAGGCTTACTAGCGGGTTTGGACGCAGATACGCAGTATTTT

clone size: -
J gene: TRBJ2-3
V gene: TRBV10-3
D gene: TRBD2
CDR3 protein: CASQGTSGVYTDTQYF
CDR3 DNA: TGTGCCTCCCAGGGGACTAGCGGGGTATACACAGATACGCAGTATTTT

clone size: few
J gene: TRBJ2-6
V gene: TRBV7-9
D gene: -
CDR3 protein: CASSMVGATVSGANVLTF
CDR3 DNA: TGTGCCAGCAGCATGGTGGGGGCCACCGTCTCTGGGGCCAACGTCCTGACTTTC

clone size: -
J gene: TRBJ2-7
V gene: TRBV6-6
D gene: -
CDR3 protein: CASTNQGGEQYF
CDR3 DNA: TGTGCCAGCACCAACCAGGGGGGCGAGCAGTACTTC

clone size: few
J gene: TRBJ1-1
V gene: TRBV4-1
D gene: -
CDR3 protein: CASSQAGGRNTEAFF
CDR3 DNA: TGCGCCAGCAGCCAAGCGGGGGGACGGAACACTGAAGCTTTCTTT

clone size: -
J gene: TRBJ2-7
V gene: TRBV27
D gene: -
CDR3 protein: CASSFQQGRDEQYF
CDR3 DNA: TGTGCCAGCAGTTTTCAGCAGGGTCGGGACGAGCAGTACTTC

clone size: -
J gene: TRBJ2-1
V gene: TRBV6-5
D gene: TRBD2
CDR3 protein: CASTPERGLGEQFF
CDR3 DNA: TGTGCCAGCACCCCCGAGCGGGGCTTGGGGGAGCAGTTCTTC

clone size: -
J gene: TRBJ1-5
V gene: TRBV6-1
D gene: -
CDR3 protein: CASRSLGVNQPQHF
CDR3 DNA: TGTGCCAGCAGGAGCTTGGGAGTGAATCAGCCCCAGCATTTT

clone size: -
J gene: TRBJ2-1
V gene: TRBV6-5
D gene: -
CDR3 protein: CASWSGSRYNEQFF
CDR3 DNA: TGTGCCAGCTGGAGTGGCTCACGCTACAATGAGCAGTTCTTC

clone size: once
J gene: TRBJ2-7
V gene: TRBV12-2
D gene: -
CDR3 protein: CASRDTGTGGNHEQYF
CDR3 DNA: TGTGCAAGTCGCGACACCGGGACAGGGGGCAACCACGAGCAGTACTTC

clone size: -
J gene: TRBJ1-2
V gene: TRBV7-6
D gene: TRBD1
CDR3 protein: CASSFTGGYGYTF
CDR3 DNA: TGTGCCAGCAGCTTTACAGGGGGCTATGGCTACACCTTC

clone size: -
J gene: TRBJ2-1
V gene: TRBV9
D gene: -
CDR3 protein: CASSVVTSFNEQFF
CDR3 DNA: TGTGCCAGCAGCGTAGTCACTAGCTTTAATGAGCAGTTCTTC

clone size: -
J gene: TRBJ2-3
V gene: TRBV6-6
D gene: TRBD1
CDR3 protein: CASKARGTGLTDTQYF
CDR3 DNA: TGTGCCAGCAAGGCGAGAGGGACAGGGTTGACAGATACGCAGTATTTT

clone size: -
J gene: TRBJ2-1
V gene: TRBV5-1
D gene: TRBD2
CDR3 protein: CASSLGVLAGGAYNEQFF
CDR3 DNA: TGCGCCAGCAGCTTGGGGGTACTAGCGGGGGGAGCTTACAATGAGCAGTTCTTC

clone size: -
J gene: TRBJ2-3
V gene: TRBV2
D gene: TRBD1
CDR3 protein: CASWTGSTDTQYF
CDR3 DNA: TGTGCCAGCTGGACAGGGAGCACAGATACGCAGTATTTT

clone size: -
J gene: TRBJ2-5
V gene: TRBV6-6
D gene: TRBD2
CDR3 protein: CASSGLAGGPGETQYF
CDR3 DNA: TGTGCCAGCAGTGGGTTAGCGGGGGGCCCTGGAGAGACCCAGTACTTC

clone size: -
J gene: TRBJ1-2
V gene: TRBV6-5
D gene: -
CDR3 protein: CASSYSQAPYGYTF
CDR3 DNA: TGTGCCAGCAGTTACTCGCAGGCGCCCTATGGCTACACCTTC

clone size: -
J gene: TRBJ2-1
V gene: TRBV4-3
D gene: -
CDR3 protein: CASSHETGWEYEQFF
CDR3 DNA: TGCGCCAGCAGCCATGAAACAGGGTGGGAGTACGAGCAGTTCTTC

clone size: -
J gene: TRBJ2-3
V gene: TRBV7-6
D gene: -
CDR3 protein: CASSSSSEKYF
CDR3 DNA: TGTGCCAGCAGCTCCTCTAGTGAGAAGTATTTT

clone size: once
J gene: TRBJ2-7
V gene: TRBV4-3
D gene: TRBD1
CDR3 protein: CASSQEAGTGFYEQYF
CDR3 DNA: TGCGCCAGCAGCCAAGAAGCCGGGACAGGGTTCTACGAGCAGTACTTC

clone size: -
J gene: TRBJ1-2
V gene: TRBV27
D gene: -
CDR3 protein: CASSQFKGQGYTF
CDR3 DNA: TGTGCCAGCAGCCAATTCAAGGGGCAAGGCTACACCTTC

clone size: -
J gene: TRBJ2-1
V gene: TRBV5-4
D gene: TRBD2
CDR3 protein: CASSGSGTRNNEQFF
CDR3 DNA: TGTGCCAGCAGCGGATCCGGGACTAGGAACAATGAGCAGTTCTTC

clone size: -
J gene: TRBJ1-1
V gene: TRBV29-1
D gene: TRBD1
CDR3 protein: CSGRDRTALGTEAFF
CDR3 DNA: TGCAGCGGAAGGGACAGGACGGCTTTAGGGACTGAAGCTTTCTTT

clone size: -
J gene: TRBJ2-3
V gene: TRBV2
D gene: TRBD2
CDR3 protein: CASRGASGGGTDTQYF
CDR3 DNA: TGTGCCAGCAGGGGGGCCTCCGGGGGGGGAACAGATACGCAGTATTTT